The rows below give T cell receptor beta chains drawn from one sample of a study of CD8+ T cells in alopecia areata. Sequenced by immunoSEQ multiplex PCR; TCRdb stores in-frame clones only, minus some. Seen here are fewer than 150,000 clones, approximately 80% observed once, and the top ten hold approximately 25%. The sample was CD8+ T cells sorted from blood, taken at week 4, from a patient treated with tofacitinib. All receptors derive from a human donor with alopecia areata. The CDR3 runs from the conserved cysteine through the conserved F or W. A D gene is named only where the DNA matches it firmly. Clone size is stated in some rows and not others, as once, few, many or a class when expanded.

TRBV29-1	NA	TRBJ2-5	NA	TGCAGCGTTGAAGATGAACTAGACAAGTACTTC	CSVEDELDKYF
TRBV5-6	NA	TRBJ2-7	NA	TGTGCCAGCAGCTCCGCAACTAACTACGAGCAGTACTTC	CASSSATNYEQYF
TRBV5-6	NA	TRBJ2-2	NA	TGTGCCAGCAGCTTAGGGCTGGACGGGGAGCTGTTTTTT	CASSLGLDGELFF
TRBV7-9	TRBD2	TRBJ2-3	few	TGTGCCAGCAGCCCCCGAGCGGGGAACACAGATACGCAGTATTTT	CASSPRAGNTDTQYF
TRBV5-1	NA	TRBJ1-5	NA	TGCGCCAGCAGCTTGGCCGGGGGACAGCCCCAGCATTTT	CASSLAGGQPQHF
TRBV27	TRBD2	TRBJ2-5	once	TGTGCCAGCAGTGGCGAGACTAGCGGGGCTTTTGAGACCCAGTACTTC	CASSGETSGAFETQYF
TRBV5-1	NA	TRBJ2-7	NA	TGCGCCAGCAGCTTGGACCCTAACGAGGGGCCAGGTCGCGAGCAGTACTTC	CASSLDPNEGPGREQYF
TRBV11-2	NA	TRBJ2-5	NA	TGTGCCAGCAGCTTCTACGGGGCTGAGACCCAGTACTTC	CASSFYGAETQYF
TRBV5-6	NA	TRBJ2-1	NA	TGTGCCAGCAGCTTATATACTCGCCCCGACAATGAGCAGTTCTTC	CASSLYTRPDNEQFF
TRBV14	TRBD2	TRBJ2-2	NA	TGTGCCAGCAGCCTCTACCGGACTAGCGGGGGGAACACCGGGGAGCTGTTTTTT	CASSLYRTSGGNTGELFF
TRBV7-9	NA	TRBJ1-4	few	TGTGCCAGCAGCTTAGAAGGGACGATCACTGAACAACTGTTTTTT	CASSLEGTITEQLFF
TRBV15	TRBD1	TRBJ2-7	NA	TGTGCCACCAGCCCCCGGACAGGCGAATACGAGCAGTACTTC	CATSPRTGEYEQYF
TRBV6-6	NA	TRBJ2-1	NA	TGTGCCAGCAGCAAACAGGGAGGCAATGAGCAGTTCTTC	CASSKQGGNEQFF
TRBV4-3	NA	TRBJ2-1	NA	TGCGCCAGCAGCCAAGATACGACAGGCTCCTACAATGAGCAGTTCTTC	CASSQDTTGSYNEQFF
TRBV25-1	NA	TRBJ2-5	NA	TGTGCCAGCAGTGAATTGAAACGGCAAGAGACCCAGTACTTC	CASSELKRQETQYF
TRBV5-1	NA	TRBJ1-1	NA	TGCGCCAGCACGATTGGCACTGAAGCTTTCTTT	CASTIGTEAFF
TRBV6-5	TRBD2	TRBJ2-5	once	TGTGCCACCTCGGGACTAGAACAAGAGACCCAGTACTTC	CATSGLEQETQYF
TRBV5-1	NA	TRBJ2-1	NA	TGCGCCAGCAGCTTGAAGCTGGGGGAGCAGTTCTTC	CASSLKLGEQFF
TRBV7-2	TRBD1	TRBJ2-7	NA	TGTGCCAGCAGCTTTCGTCGTCAGGGGGCTTACGAGCAGTACTTC	CASSFRRQGAYEQYF
TRBV5-1	TRBD1	TRBJ1-1	NA	TGCGCCAGCAGCTTGAGTAAAGGGGGCTTCACTGAAGCTTTCTTT	CASSLSKGGFTEAFF
TRBV23-1	NA	TRBJ1-1	NA	TGCGCCAGCAGTCGCCAAACTACATGGAGGACCCCTGAAGCTTTCTTT	CASSRQTTWRTPEAFF
TRBV12-5	TRBD1	TRBJ1-2	NA	TGTGCTAGTGGTTTGGGACAGGGAATGGACTATGGCTACACCTTC	CASGLGQGMDYGYTF
TRBV2	TRBD1	TRBJ2-3	NA	TGTGCCAGCCTCCGGGACAGGGGCACAGATACGCAGTATTTT	CASLRDRGTDTQYF
TRBV21-1	NA	TRBJ2-7	NA	TGTGCCAGCAGTCGAAAGGAGCGAGCGGGGGCACCCTACGAGCAGTACTTC	CASSRKERAGAPYEQYF
TRBV27	TRBD1	TRBJ2-3	NA	TGTGCCAGCAGTTACCGGGACAGAATCACGGATACGCAGTATTTT	CASSYRDRITDTQYF
TRBV7-2	TRBD2	TRBJ2-5	NA	TGTGCCAGCAGCCCTTTCGAGACTAGCGTACAAGAGACCCAGTACTTC	CASSPFETSVQETQYF
TRBV2	TRBD2	TRBJ2-2	NA	TGTGCCAGTGTGAGACTAGCGGGGGTTACGAACACCGGGGAGCTGTTTTTT	CASVRLAGVTNTGELFF
TRBV9	NA	TRBJ1-1	NA	TGTGCCAGCAGCGCCGCGGGAGGGAACACTGAAGCTTTCTTT	CASSAAGGNTEAFF
TRBV7-2	NA	TRBJ2-7	NA	TGTGCCAGCAGCCCGGGTCTGTACTCCTACGAGCAGTACTTC	CASSPGLYSYEQYF
TRBV7-9	NA	TRBJ2-1	NA	TGTGCCAGCAGCGGCGGGATCCAGGAGGCCTACAATGAGCAGTTCTTC	CASSGGIQEAYNEQFF
TRBV29-1	TRBD1	TRBJ2-7	NA	TGCAGCGTTGAAGGACAGGGGACCTACGAGCAGTACTTC	CSVEGQGTYEQYF
TRBV7-2	TRBD2	TRBJ2-5	NA	TGTGCCAGCAGCTTAGGGCGGGAGGTGGAGACCCAGTACTTC	CASSLGREVETQYF
TRBV29-1	NA	TRBJ2-3	NA	TGCAGCGTTGTTTGGACTACTAGCACAGATACGCAGTATTTT	CSVVWTTSTDTQYF
TRBV23-1	NA	TRBJ2-7	NA	TGCGCCAGCAGTCATCTAGCCAGGGACCACGAGCAGTACTTC	CASSHLARDHEQYF
TRBV6-5	NA	TRBJ2-1	NA	TGTGCCAGCAGTTACTCGGACTTCAATGAGCAGTTCTTC	CASSYSDFNEQFF
TRBV6-5	NA	TRBJ1-3	NA	TGTGCCAGCAGTAAAACAGGAGGCTATGGAAACACCATATATTTT	CASSKTGGYGNTIYF
TRBV19	TRBD1	TRBJ2-6	NA	TGTGCCAGTACCAGGACAGGGGAGACTGGGGCCAACGTCCTGACTTTC	CASTRTGETGANVLTF
TRBV13	TRBD2	TRBJ2-2	once	TGTGCCAGCAGCCCTAGCGGGGAGTCGAACACCGGGGAGCTGTTTTTT	CASSPSGESNTGELFF
TRBV5-1	TRBD1	TRBJ2-1	NA	TGCGCCAGCAGCCGCCGAAGTGACAGGGATTACAATGAGCAGTTCTTC	CASSRRSDRDYNEQFF
TRBV7-9	TRBD1	TRBJ2-1	medium-sized	TGTGCCAGCAGCCCCACAGGGACAGGATTCCCCAAAAGGGTAAATGAGCAGTTCTTC	CASSPTGTGFPKRVNEQFF
TRBV5-1	NA	TRBJ2-4	NA	TGCGCCAGCAGTGAAGGGCTGGGTGGGGACATTCAGTACTTC	CASSEGLGGDIQYF
TRBV15	NA	TRBJ2-3	NA	TGTGCCACCAGCGGTTCCGGGGGGCTAAGAGATACGCAGTATTTT	CATSGSGGLRDTQYF
TRBV7-8	TRBD2	TRBJ2-7	NA	TGTGCCAGCAGCTTAGTAGCGGGGGGGATATCCTACGAGCAGTACTTC	CASSLVAGGISYEQYF
TRBV7-9	NA	TRBJ2-3	NA	TGTGCCAGCAGCCCGCCAACTAGCTCAAGAGATACGCAGTATTTT	CASSPPTSSRDTQYF
TRBV29-1	TRBD2	TRBJ2-1	NA	TGCAGCGCTAAGACTAGCGGGGGATACAATGAGCAGTTCTTC	CSAKTSGGYNEQFF
TRBV6-5	NA	TRBJ2-7	NA	TGTGCCAGCAGTCCAGGGAACGAGCAGTACTTC	CASSPGNEQYF
TRBV7-2	TRBD2	TRBJ2-1	NA	TGTGCCAGCAGCTATCTAGCGGGGGGGCCCAATGAGCAGTTCTTC	CASSYLAGGPNEQFF
TRBV30	TRBD2	TRBJ2-7	NA	TGTGCCTGGGACTCCGGGAGGCGGGAGCAGTACTTC	CAWDSGRREQYF
TRBV30	TRBD1	TRBJ1-2	NA	TGTGCCTGGAGTGGGGGGACAGGGACCCTTATCTATGGCTACACCTTC	CAWSGGTGTLIYGYTF
TRBV7-6	TRBD1	TRBJ1-6	NA	TGTGCCAGCAGCGTACGACAGGGTGGGAATTCACCCCTCCACTTT	CASSVRQGGNSPLHF
TRBV6-5	NA	TRBJ2-4	few	TGTGCCAGCAGTTACGAGACCGGTGCCAAAAACATTCAGTACTTC	CASSYETGAKNIQYF
TRBV7-9	TRBD1	TRBJ2-7	NA	TGTGCCAGCAGCTTCCGGGACAGCGAGACGTACGAGCAGTACTTC	CASSFRDSETYEQYF
TRBV6-4	TRBD1	TRBJ2-1	NA	TGTGCCAGCAGTGTTGTCGACAGGGCCCCCTACAATGAGCAGTTCTTC	CASSVVDRAPYNEQFF
TRBV6-6	NA	TRBJ2-5	NA	TGTGCCAGCAGTTACTCCGACGGGGAGACCCAGTACTTC	CASSYSDGETQYF